These T cell receptor beta chains were read from a single sample in a study of T cell responses to AZD1222 COVID-19 vaccine. Method: immunoSEQ multiplex PCR; TCRdb's copy keeps in-frame clones and lacks some. The sample holds around 100,000 clones, approximately 88% seen once. The source material was peripheral blood, sampled on day 0 of AZD1222 vaccination. The receptors shown here come from an adult in good health. Both conserved end residues are part of each CDR3. The order of the fields is clone size, J gene, V gene, D gene, CDR3 protein, CDR3 DNA. The D gene is left open where the match is weak. Clone size is shown for a subset of rows, as once, few, many or a class of expanded clone.

.,TRBJ1-3,TRBV19,.,CASSILAAISGNTIYF,TGTGCCAGTAGTATTCTCGCGGCCATCTCTGGAAACACCATATATTTT
.,TRBJ2-7,TRBV6-2/TRBV6-3,.,CASSYDGPPYEQYF,TGTGCCAGCAGTTACGATGGGCCCCCCTACGAGCAGTACTTC
.,TRBJ1-5,TRBV6-2/TRBV6-3,.,CASSYVTGQAWQPQHF,TGTGCCAGCAGTTACGTGACAGGTCAGGCGTGGCAGCCCCAGCATTTT
.,TRBJ1-5,TRBV28,.,CASRPQGRSNQPQHF,TGTGCCAGCAGACCACAGGGTAGGAGCAATCAGCCCCAGCATTTT
.,TRBJ2-1,TRBV9,.,CASSANQWEQFF,TGTGCCAGCAGCGCCAACCAATGGGAGCAGTTCTTC
.,TRBJ1-3,TRBV11-3,.,CASSLGRNSGNTIYF,TGTGCCAGCAGCTTAGGACGGAACTCTGGAAACACCATATATTTT
.,TRBJ1-1,TRBV10-3,TRBD1,CATQTGGEFEAFF,TGTGCCACTCAAACAGGGGGCGAATTTGAAGCTTTCTTT
.,TRBJ2-2,TRBV10-3,.,CAISEVASNTGELFF,TGTGCCATCAGTGAGGTAGCGTCGAACACCGGGGAGCTGTTTTTT
.,TRBJ2-7,TRBV29-1,.,CSVERGGGEQYF,TGCAGCGTTGAAAGGGGAGGGGGCGAGCAGTACTTC
.,TRBJ1-1,TRBV7-9,.,CASSFDGTNTEAFF,TGTGCCAGCAGCTTCGACGGGACAAACACTGAAGCTTTCTTT
.,TRBJ2-7,TRBV13,.,CASSLKGGPYEQYF,TGTGCCAGCAGCTTAAAGGGCGGCCCCTACGAGCAGTACTTC
.,TRBJ2-7,TRBV11-2,TRBD2,CASSRGGREQYF,TGTGCCAGCTCTCGGGGGGGGCGTGAGCAGTACTTC
.,TRBJ2-2,TRBV29-1,TRBD2,CSVDGLAGWAAGELFF,TGCAGCGTTGATGGACTAGCGGGGTGGGCCGCCGGGGAGCTGTTTTTT
.,TRBJ2-1,TRBV6-4,TRBD2,CASSEKPSGRASEQFF,TGTGCCAGCAGCGAGAAGCCTAGCGGGAGGGCCTCCGAGCAGTTCTTC
once,TRBJ2-7,TRBV9,.,CASSPIQLPREQYF,TGTGCCAGCAGCCCCATCCAGTTGCCGAGGGAGCAGTACTTC
.,TRBJ2-5,TRBV9,.,CASGEETQYF,TGTGCCAGCGGGGAAGAGACCCAGTACTTC
.,TRBJ1-5,TRBV12-3/TRBV12-4,.,CASSWGMGQPQHF,TGTGCCAGCAGTTGGGGGATGGGTCAGCCCCAGCATTTT
.,TRBJ2-3,TRBV9,.,CASSAYRDPVTDTQYF,TGTGCCAGCAGCGCCTATCGGGACCCGGTAACAGATACGCAGTATTTT
.,TRBJ2-3,TRBV30,TRBD1,CAWSVSGTGVDTQYF,TGTGCCTGGAGTGTCTCTGGGACAGGGGTCGATACGCAGTATTTT
.,TRBJ1-2,TRBV7-6,.,CASSILGAGYTF,TGTGCCAGCAGCATTCTGGGGGCCGGCTACACCTTC
few,TRBJ2-1,TRBV15,.,CATSRDHGGAYNEQFF,TGTGCCACCAGCAGAGATCACGGCGGGGCCTACAATGAGCAGTTCTTC
few,TRBJ2-5,TRBV28,TRBD1,CASSLGQGSKTQYF,TGTGCCAGCAGTTTGGGACAGGGGTCGAAGACCCAGTACTTC
.,TRBJ2-1,TRBV10-3,.,CAISEYSEQFF,TGTGCCATCAGTGAGTACAGTGAGCAGTTCTTC
.,TRBJ2-1,TRBV13,TRBD1,CASSTDRGHNEQFF,TGTGCCAGCAGCACGGACAGGGGCCACAATGAGCAGTTCTTC